The present entry profiles one T cell receptor (beta chain) with its context. Its specificity is not known. In germline, CDR1 is WNHNN, CDR2 SYGVQD (reference sequence). This CDR3 region has 16 residues. J lost 0 bases, V lost 5 bases, and 7 bases had no gene match. The data stem from a study of somatic mutations in cytotoxic T cells in rheumatoid arthritis. Separation of CD4+ and CD8+ cells was performed by positive magnetic bead selection, and purity was verified by flow cytometry. Clones were sequenced by immunoSEQ multiplex PCR, and TCRdb holds only the in-frame ones, with some missing. The data contain some 40,000 clones, 84% of them singletons. The study, taken as a whole, reports: Rheumatoid arthritis patients and age-matched healthy controls showed no significant difference in CD8+ T-cell clonality.

The sample comprised CD8+ T cells sorted from blood. The source of this sequence is a middle-aged man in good health. This chain links TRBV10-1 with TRBJ2-7; 10 bases align to TRBD1. The CDR3 coding sequence is TGCGCCAGCAGTAGTGGGACAGGGGAGAGCTCCTACGAGCAGTACTTC. Its translation is CASSSGTGESSYEQYF.